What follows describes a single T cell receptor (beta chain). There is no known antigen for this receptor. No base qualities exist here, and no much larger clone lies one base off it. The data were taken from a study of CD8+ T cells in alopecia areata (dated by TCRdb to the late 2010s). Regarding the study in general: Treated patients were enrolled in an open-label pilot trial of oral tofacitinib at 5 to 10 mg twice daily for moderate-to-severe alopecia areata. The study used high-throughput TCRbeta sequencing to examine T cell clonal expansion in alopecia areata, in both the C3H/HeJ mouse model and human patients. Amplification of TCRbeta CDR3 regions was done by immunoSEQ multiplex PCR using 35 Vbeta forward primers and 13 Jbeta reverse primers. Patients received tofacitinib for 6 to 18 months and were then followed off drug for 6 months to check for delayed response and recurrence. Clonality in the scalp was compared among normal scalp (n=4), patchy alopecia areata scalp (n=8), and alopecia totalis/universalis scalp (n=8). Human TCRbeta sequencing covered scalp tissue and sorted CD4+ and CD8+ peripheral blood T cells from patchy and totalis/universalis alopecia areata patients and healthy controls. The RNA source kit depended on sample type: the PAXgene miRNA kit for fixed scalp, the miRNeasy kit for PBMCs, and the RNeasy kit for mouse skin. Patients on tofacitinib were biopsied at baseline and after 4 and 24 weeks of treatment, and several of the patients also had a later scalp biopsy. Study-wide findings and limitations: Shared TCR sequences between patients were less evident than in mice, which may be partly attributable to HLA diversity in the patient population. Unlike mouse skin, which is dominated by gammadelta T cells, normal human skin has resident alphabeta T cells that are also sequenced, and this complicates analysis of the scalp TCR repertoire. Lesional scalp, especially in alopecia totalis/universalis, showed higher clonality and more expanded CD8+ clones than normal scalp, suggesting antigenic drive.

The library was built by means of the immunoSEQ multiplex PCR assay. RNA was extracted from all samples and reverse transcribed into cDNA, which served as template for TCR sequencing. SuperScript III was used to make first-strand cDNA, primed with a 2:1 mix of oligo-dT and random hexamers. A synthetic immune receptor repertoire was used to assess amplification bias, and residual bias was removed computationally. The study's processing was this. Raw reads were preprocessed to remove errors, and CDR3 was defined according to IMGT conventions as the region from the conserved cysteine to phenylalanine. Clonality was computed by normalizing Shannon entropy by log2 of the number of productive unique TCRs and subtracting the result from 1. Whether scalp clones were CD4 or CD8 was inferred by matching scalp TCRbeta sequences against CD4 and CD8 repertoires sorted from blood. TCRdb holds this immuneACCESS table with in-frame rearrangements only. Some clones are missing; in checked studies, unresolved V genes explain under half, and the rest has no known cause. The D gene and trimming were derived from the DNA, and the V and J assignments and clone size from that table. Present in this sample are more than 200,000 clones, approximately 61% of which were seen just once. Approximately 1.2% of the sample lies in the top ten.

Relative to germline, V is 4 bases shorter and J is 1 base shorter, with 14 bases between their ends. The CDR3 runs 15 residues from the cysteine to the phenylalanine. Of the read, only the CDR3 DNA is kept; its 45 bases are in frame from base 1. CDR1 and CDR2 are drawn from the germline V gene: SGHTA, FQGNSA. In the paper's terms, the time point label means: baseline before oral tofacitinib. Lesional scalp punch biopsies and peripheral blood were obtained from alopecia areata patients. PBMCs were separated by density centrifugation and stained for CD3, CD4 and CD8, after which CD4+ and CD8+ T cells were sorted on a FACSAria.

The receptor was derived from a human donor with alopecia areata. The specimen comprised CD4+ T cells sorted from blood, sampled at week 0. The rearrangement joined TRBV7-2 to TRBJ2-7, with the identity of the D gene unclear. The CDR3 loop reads CASSSVGQESYEQYF. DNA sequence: TGTGCCAGCAGCTCGGTCGGGCAGGAGTCCTACGAGCAGTACTTC.